These 14 T cell receptor beta chains originate from one sample sequenced in a study of T cell changes during pregnancy in multiple sclerosis. Repertoires were generated with immunoSEQ multiplex PCR, while TCRdb's copy carries only in-frame clones and drops some. The sample carries over 80,000 clones, about nine tenths recorded once. The source material was peripheral blood, sampled in the second trimester of pregnancy. These receptors all come from a female donor in good health, enrolled as a control in a pregnancy study.

The rearrangement joins TRBV27 to TRBJ1-3; D perhaps matches TRBD1 (5 bases). Germline-derived CDR1 and CDR2 are MNHEY and SMNVEV (reference sequence). This CDR3 has 15 amino acids. V was clipped by 6 bases and J by 2 bases, with 14 bases between them. CDR3 DNA sequence: TGTGCCAGCAGACTCAGGGTCCTGGCTGGAAACACCATATATTTT. Protein sequence: CASRLRVLAGNTIYF.

V and J are TRBV19 and TRBJ2-7; 7 bases match TRBD1. J gave up 2 bases and V 3 bases, and 4 bases lay outside the gene matches. The CDR3 length is 14 residues. Germline CDR1 and CDR2: LNHDA and SQIVND (reference sequence). CDR3 sequence reads: CASSIRDSPYEQYF. DNA of the CDR3: TGTGCCAGTAGTATCCGGGACAGCCCCTACGAGCAGTACTTC.

CDR3 nucleotides: TGTGCCAGCAGTTACAAGGCCGTCGCAGGGTCAGATACGCAGTATTTT. Encoded protein: CASSYKAVAGSDTQYF. The chain carries TRBV6-5 and TRBJ2-3; TRBD1 is a possible D gene (5 bases). V was trimmed by 2 bases and J by 4 bases, leaving 16 bases between them. Germline CDR1 MNHEY, CDR2 SVGAGI. This CDR3 comprises 16 residues.

The rearrangement links TRBV30 to TRBJ2-7, with D possibly TRBD2 on 5 matching bases. Trimming shortened V by 1 base and J by 7 bases, and 26 bases separated the two germline ends. Germline CDR1 is GTSNPN and CDR2 is SVGIG (reference sequence). The CDR3 extends over 17 amino acids. The CDR3 region has the DNA TGTGCCTGGAGTGCCTTCAAGGTTTGGACCGCCGAGGGAGAGCAGTACTTC. It translates to CAWSAFKVWTAEGEQYF.

This clone was seen only once. The genes are TRBV15 and TRBJ2-3; 9 bases are shared with TRBD2. CDR3 length: 13 residues. V trimming: 11 bases; J trimming: 2 bases; junction bases outside the gene matches: 5. The germline V gene encodes CDR1 LNHNV and CDR2 YYDKDF (reference sequence). The CDR3 sequence: CAAGGSATDTQYF. The CDR3 coding sequence is TGTGCCGCGGGGGGGAGTGCCACAGATACGCAGTATTTT.

Only one count was recorded for this clone. The DNA of the CDR3 is TGTGCCAGCAGCACTCTCACCGGGGAGCTGTTTTTT. Its translation is CASSTLTGELFF. The V call is TRBV11-3, the J call TRBJ2-2; D remains ambiguous. Trimming pared 5 bases from V and 4 bases from J, leaving 5 bases between. The CDR3 contains 12 residues. CDR1 is SGHNT and CDR2 is YENEEA in the germline V gene. The whole variable domain, remainder taken from reference TRBV11-3 and TRBJ2-2, is EAGVVQSPRYKIIEKKQPVAFWCNPISGHNTLYWYLQNLGQGPELLIRYENEEAVDDSQLPKDRFSAERLKGVDSTLKIQPAELGDSAVYLCASSTLTGELFFGEGSRLTVL.

For the CDR3, the DNA is TGTGCCAGCAGTGGGGGGGGACCTAGCGGGGCTTGGCAAGAGACCCAGTACTTC. This codes for CASSGGGPSGAWQETQYF. The V call is TRBV2, the J call TRBJ2-5, with 9 bases aligning to TRBD2. CDR1 SNHLY and CDR2 FYNNEI come from the germline V gene. This CDR3 has 18 residues. The ends lost 4 bases at V and 2 bases at J; junction bases unmatched: 14.

The gene calls are TRBV5-8 and TRBJ2-5; 9 positions agree with TRBD1. The CDR3 is 15 amino acids. After removal of 5 bases from V and 4 bases from J, the junction contained 9 bases not matched to a gene. Germline CDR1 and CDR2: SGHTS and YDEGEE. In nucleotides, the CDR3 is TGTGCCAGCAGTTGGAGGCCGGGACAGGGAGAGACCCAGTACTTC. Encoded protein: CASSWRPGQGETQYF.

The CDR3: CAISEYLDQEQYF. CDR3 coding DNA: TGTGCCATCAGTGAATATCTAGACCAAGAGCAGTACTTC. The V and J genes are TRBV10-3 and TRBJ2-7; D gene ambiguous. Germline assignment: CDR1 ENHRY and CDR2 SYGVKD. The V end lost 3 bases, the J end lost 7 bases, and 13 bases lay between the germline ends. The CDR3 covers 13 residues.

The rearrangement uses TRBV19 and TRBJ2-1, with TRBD1 identical over 8 bases. From germline, CDR1 is LNHDA and CDR2 SQIVND (reference sequence). The CDR3 runs 15 residues. After removal of 5 bases from V and 5 bases from J, the junction contained 8 bases not matched to a gene. The CDR3 region is CASSSRTGRNNEQFF. CDR3 in DNA: TGTGCCAGTAGTTCCCGGACAGGGAGGAACAATGAGCAGTTCTTC.

For the CDR3, the DNA is TGTGCCAGTAGTGGGGACAGGGAAAATGAAGCTTTCTTT. Amino acids: CASSGDRENEAFF. J is TRBJ1-1 and V is TRBV19; 9 bases are a match to TRBD1. CDR1 and CDR2 from the germline V gene are LNHDA and SQIVND (reference sequence). CDR3 size: 13 residues. V lost 5 bases, J lost 7 bases, and 5 bases stayed unmatched.

The count of this clone is one. This rearrangement joins TRBV27 to TRBJ2-2, with 11 bases aligning to TRBD2. This CDR3 is built from 16 residues. J gave up 4 bases and V 2 bases, and 3 bases lay outside the gene matches. Germline CDR1 and CDR2: MNHEY and SMNVEV (reference sequence). The CDR3 sequence: CASSLLAGGGTGELFF. The CDR3 nucleotides read TGTGCCAGCAGTTTACTAGCGGGGGGCGGCACCGGGGAGCTGTTTTTT.

The chain has TRBV7-9 and TRBJ1-2, with TRBD1 matching over 7 bases. Trimming took 3 bases from V and 6 from J; bases not matched to a gene: 7. Germline V gene data show CDR1 as SEHNR and CDR2 as FQNEAQ (reference sequence). The CDR3 runs 14 residues. The CDR3 DNA reads TGTGCCAGCAGCTTGTCGGACAGGTCGGATGGCTACACCTTC. Translation: CASSLSDRSDGYTF.

CDR3 protein: CASSSTLAGGYNEQFF. In nucleotides, the CDR3 is TGTGCCAGCAGTTCGACACTAGCGGGGGGTTACAATGAGCAGTTCTTC. The gene calls are TRBV27 and TRBJ2-1; 12 nucleotides align to TRBD2. The CDR3 is 16 amino acids. The junction had 5 bases not matched to a gene; V was cut back by 4 bases and J by 4 bases. Germline CDR1 is MNHEY and CDR2 is SMNVEV (reference sequence).